The sequence of this T cell receptor beta chain was determined in a study of cytomegalovirus exposure and HLA in healthy donors. Points on this clone: The antigen remains undetermined. The same CDR3 can be traced to other DNA sequences in this sample.

Study-wide results and limits: Both high specificity and high sensitivity reportedly marked the classifier's diagnosis of cytomegalovirus status. There were about 160 TCR beta chains listed as cytomegalovirus-associated. Reportedly, TCR beta sequences accurately predicted HLA-A and HLA-B alleles in most subjects. In a later analysis, TCR beta V- and J-gene trimming was associated with a missense DCLRE1C variant.

Use of 60 Vbeta and 13 Jbeta primers characterized the PCR. Here immunoSEQ multiplex PCR was the method, and the copy in TCRdb shows in-frame clones only, minus some. This listing includes 65,000 to 80,000 clones. The CDR3 has 14 amino acids. Trimming left V 4 bases short and J 1 base short, with 8 bases between. CDR1 and CDR2 (germline): SGHRS, YFSETQ. J is TRBJ2-2 and V is TRBV5-1, with D possibly being TRBD1 (5 bases). Specimen: PBMCs. The TCR originated in a man aged 25-45 years in good health and CMV-seronegative. In DNA, the CDR3 is TGCGCCAGCAGCGAAACAGGGAACACCGGGGAGCTGTTTTTT. It specifies CASSETGNTGELFF.